These 12 T cell receptor beta chains originate from one sample sequenced in a study of human T cells and chemical hapten exposure. Time point noted: pre-sensitization, week 0. Documented treatment: therapeutic diphenylcyclopropenone sensitization with weekly scalp DPC. From the RACE reads, TCRdb called clonotypes with MiXCR, one entry per CDR3 protein. The table has some 250,000 distinct CDR3 sequences, 7.5% to 9% seen once; the top ten hold approximately 1.2%. The specimen was whole blood, collected in connection with sensitization to the hapten diphenylcyclopropenone (DPC). The origin of the receptors is a young man with alopecia areata. Some clones in this sample may be carry-over from other donors' samples.

This clonotype was observed a handful of times. This chain connects TRBV9 to TRBJ2-7; no clear D. Germline V gene lookup returns CDR1 SGDLS and CDR2 YYNGEE. V lost 0 bases and J lost 1, with 14 bases in between. CDR3 size: 16 residues. The CDR3 region is CASSVAREGKSYEQYF. The CDR3 DNA sequence: TGTGCCAGCAGCGTAGCTAGGGAAGGTAAATCCTACGAGCAGTACTTC.

This clonotype was seen a handful of times. V gene TRBV7-6 combines with J gene TRBJ2-7; 9 bases line up with TRBD1. In germline, CDR1 is SGHVS, CDR2 FNYEAQ. The CDR3 has 14 residues. V dropped 5 bases and J dropped 6; count of bases not matched to a gene: 8. CDR3 coding DNA: TGTGCCAGCAGCCTTACGGGACAGGGTCGCGAGCAGTACTTC. Translation gives CASSLTGQGREQYF. Together with reference TRBV7-6 and TRBJ2-7, the CDR3 gives the full variable domain: GAGVSQSPRYKVTKRGQDVALRCDPISGHVSLYWYRQALGQGPEFLTYFNYEAQQDKSGLPNDRFSAERPEGSISTLTIQRTEQRDSAMYRCASSLTGQGREQYFGPGTRLTVT.

With regard to this clonotype: Germline is not matched at one junction end, which may reflect a read error. V usage is TRBV28 and J usage is TRBJ2-2; TRBD1 or TRBD2 may be the D gene (6 bases each). The CDR3 spans 17 residues. Germline-derived CDR1 and CDR2 are MDHEN and SYDVKM. DNA for the CDR3: TGTGCCAGCAGTACCTTGGGGGGCCCAGCGAACACCGTGGAGCTGTTTTTT. Amino acids: CASSTLGGPANTVELFF.

The table lists this clonotype with a few counts. This chain connects TRBV29-1 to TRBJ2-1; 9 nucleotides line up with TRBD1. From germline, CDR1 is SQVTM and CDR2 ANQGSEA. With 7 bases clipped from V and 3 bases from J, the junction kept 4 bases outside the gene matches. This CDR3 region has 13 residues. The CDR3 coding sequence is TGCAGCGGGACAGGGGAAAACTACAATGAGCAGTTCTTC. As protein: CSGTGENYNEQFF.

This clonotype was detected many times. V is TRBV4-3 and J is TRBJ1-1; D uncertain. The germline V gene has CDR1 LGHNA and CDR2 YSLEER. Trimming removed 0 bases at V and 6 bases at J, with 8 bases between. CDR3 length: 13 residues. The CDR3 DNA reads TGCGCCAGCAGCCAAGACTATACGGCTGAAGCTTTCTTT. It translates to CASSQDYTAEAFF.

This clonotype was detected a few times. The chain links TRBV12-3 or TRBV12-4 to TRBJ2-1; a weak D match, TRBD1 (5 bases). V was pared by 1 base and J by 6 bases, with 13 bases between. The CDR3 is 15 amino acids. CDR3 region: CASSLVQAPGNEQFF. The CDR3 coding sequence is TGTGCCAGCAGTTTAGTACAGGCACCTGGCAATGAGCAGTTCTTC.

This clonotype was counted at least ten times. Germline and junction disagree at one end, which may indicate a read error. This rearrangement joins TRBV5-5 to TRBJ1-1; D perhaps matches TRBD1 (6 bases). The CDR3 has 14 residues. Germline CDR1 is SGHKS and CDR2 is YYEKEE (reference sequence). The DNA of the CDR3 is TGTGCCAGCAGCTCAGCGGGGGCGAACGCTGAAGCTTTCTTT. Translated: CASSSAGANAEAFF. The complete variable domain, with remaining parts taken from reference TRBV5-5 and TRBJ1-1, reads DAGVTQSPTHLIKTRGQQVTLRCSPISGHKSVSWYQQVLGQGPQFIFQYYEKEERGRGNFPDRFSARQFPNYSSELNVNALLLGDSALYLCASSSAGANAEAFFGQGTRLTVV.

The table lists this clonotype with a few counts. The genes are TRBV5-4 and TRBJ1-3; the D gene is possibly TRBD1 (5 bases). This CDR3 has 14 amino acids. Trimming removed 3 bases from V and 2 bases from J, with 9 bases in between. Germline loops: CDR1 SGHNT, CDR2 YYREEE (reference sequence). The CDR3 nucleotides read TGTGCCAGCAGCTCCGGGACGGCTGGAAACACCATATATTTT. This codes for CASSSGTAGNTIYF.

This chain joins TRBV2 and TRBJ1-5; D may be TRBD1 (5 bases). Germline assignment: CDR1 SNHLY and CDR2 FYNNEI. This CDR3 has 14 amino acids. V was clipped by 4 bases and J by 4 bases, with 11 bases between them. CDR3 sequence: CASSGQTGNQPQHF. The CDR3 nucleotides are TGTGCCAGCAGTGGACAGACTGGGAATCAGCCCCAGCATTTT.

About this clonotype itself: This may be a read error, as it is one base from a much larger clone. This chain joins TRBV4-3 and TRBJ1-3, with D possibly being TRBD1 (6 bases). CDR3 length equals 17 residues. Germline V gene lookup returns CDR1 LGHNA and CDR2 YSLEER. V was shortened by 4 bases and J by 2 bases, with 18 bases between the two germline ends. The CDR3 region is CASSPPTGQDTGNTIYF. The CDR3 coding sequence is TGCGCCAGCAGCCCTCCGACGGGACAAGACACTGGAAACACCATATATTTT.

This clonotype was counted many times. The gene calls are TRBV29-1 and TRBJ2-5; D ambiguous. The V gene's germline CDR1 is SQVTM and CDR2 ANQGSEA. CDR3 size: 12 residues. V lost 2 bases and J lost 5, with 9 bases in between. CDR3 sequence reads: CSVEPGEETQYF. CDR3 bases: TGCAGCGTTGAACCCGGTGAGGAGACCCAGTACTTC.

This clonotype was observed a few times. The J gene is TRBJ1-1, the V gene TRBV5-1, with D possibly being TRBD1 (5 bases). This CDR3 has 15 residues. V lost 1 base, J lost 4 bases, and 14 bases lay in between. Looked up from germline, CDR1 is SGHRS and CDR2 is YFSETQ. This chain's CDR3 is CASSLLRQDITEAFF. CDR3 sequence (DNA): TGCGCCAGCAGCTTGCTTCGCCAGGACATCACTGAAGCTTTCTTT.